In its sample, the clone carrying this TCR beta chain was seen once. The data stem from a study of cytomegalovirus exposure and HLA in healthy donors. PCR involved 60 Vbeta and 13 Jbeta primers. The data were produced by immunoSEQ multiplex PCR, yet TCRdb's version contains in-frame clones alone and is incomplete. This sample has around 230,000 clones, with 82% found just once. This CDR3 has 14 residues. Germline-derived CDR1 and CDR2 are GTSNPN and SVGIG (reference sequence). J gave up 0 bases and V 3 bases, and 0 bases lay outside the gene matches. The sequencing sample was made of PBMCs. The chain is built from TRBV30 and TRBJ2-1, with 9 positions matching TRBD2. The clonotype comes from a middle-aged man in good health and CMV-seropositive. The CDR3 region is CAWRLAGSYNEQFF. As DNA, the CDR3 is TGTGCCTGGAGACTAGCGGGCTCCTACAATGAGCAGTTCTTC.